This T cell receptor beta chain was found in a study of radiotherapy plus CTLA-4 blockade in lung cancer listed by TCRdb under 2018. Regarding the research as a whole: Among enrolled patients, roughly 20% had an objective response and 25% to 40% reached disease control. Beyond this particular receptor, the publication reports: Early dynamic changes in blood T cell clones, together with increased serum interferon-beta after radiation, were reported as the strongest predictors of response. TCR clones derived from tumors expanded in peripheral blood after treatment with radiotherapy and ipilimumab.

The study evaluated CTLA-4 blockade (ipilimumab) given together with focal radiation therapy in patients who had chemo-refractory metastatic non-small-cell lung cancer. Receptor amplification or capture employed the immunoSEQ multiplex PCR assay. What TCRdb holds here is the immuneACCESS table cut down to in-frame rearrangements. Part of the clones is not present; checked against another copy, under half of the missing clones reflect an unresolved V gene, and the others are unexplained. The sample yields about 100,000 clones; about four fifths were counted once. Roughly 0.84% of the sample is taken by the ten largest. As concerns this clone: It has no known antigen specificity. One base away there is no much larger clone; base qualities are not given.

The receptor's source is a human donor with non-small cell lung cancer who had stable disease on radiotherapy plus ipilimumab. The sequences come from peripheral blood, collected from a patient treated with radiotherapy plus ipilimumab.

The DNA is as follows: TGCAGTGCCACTGGGGATGAAAAACTGTTTTTT. Translated, this is CSATGDEKLFF. Here the chain combines TRBV20-1 and TRBJ1-4; the D gene cannot be resolved reliably. V loses 6 bases of germline sequence and J loses 6 bases, and the interval between the two ends is 8 bases. As encoded in the germline V gene (reference sequence), CDR1 is DFQATT while CDR2 is SNEGSKA. Reading from cysteine to phenylalanine, the CDR3 counts 11 amino acids. Left in the record is the CDR3 DNA by itself, 33 bases read in frame from the first base.